This T cell receptor beta chain came from a study of T cells in Graves' hyperthyroidism and ophthalmopathy. Study-wide results and caveats: Among clonotypes expanded in thyroid above 0.001, most were also found in blood.

In the case of this clonotype: Its specificity is not known.

The ends were cut back, 7 bases at V and 0 bases at J, with 9 bases in the middle. Germline V gene data show CDR1 as MNHNS and CDR2 as SASEGT. The CDR3 is 13 amino acids. What was amplified from RNA transcripts were TCR beta CDR3 regions. During a first-round RT-PCR of the TCR CDR3, the HTBI primer set was used. TCRdb re-called the multiplex PCR reads through MiXCR, storing one row per CDR3 protein. The sample lists about 290,000 distinct CDR3 sequences, about an eighth occurring once. Thyroid ultrasound and orbital computed tomography, with clinical symptoms and serum thyroxine and TRAb, informed diagnoses. PBMCs were sourced from about 10 ml fresh peripheral blood.

This sequence was found in a woman younger than 45 with Graves' hyperthyroidism that later progressed to Graves' ophthalmopathy. The chain has TRBV6-1 and TRBJ1-1; D unresolved. Sample: blood. Written as DNA, the CDR3 is TGTGCCAGCATCTTCTCGGTGAACACTGAAGCTTTCTTT. Translated: CASIFSVNTEAFF.